This is a list of T cell receptor beta chains from one sample in a study of blood T cell repertoires in COVID-19. Measured with immunoSEQ multiplex PCR; TCRdb has only the in-frame clones, and not every one. The sample shows under 45,000 clones, roughly 73% of them seen only once. Sequences were obtained from peripheral blood. These receptors were taken from a woman in her seventies with acute or convalescent COVID-19. CDR3s include the opening cysteine and the closing phenylalanine or tryptophan.

V	J	CDR3
TRBV28	TRBJ1-6	CASSPGGVRSPLHF
TRBV6-5	TRBJ1-1	CASGRGRETEAFF
TRBV5-1	TRBJ2-7	CASSLNWASGKAVYEQYF
TRBV30	TRBJ1-5	CAWSVDRINQPQHF
TRBV6-2/TRBV6-3	TRBJ1-5	CASSYSLGRGQGSNQPQHF
TRBV30	TRBJ1-1	CAWSQDRGTEAFF
TRBV15	TRBJ1-3	CATSLPLSGNTIYF
TRBV5-5	TRBJ1-5	CASSLVGGSQPQHF
TRBV6-6	TRBJ1-2	CASSYSSQGAYNGYTF
TRBV19	TRBJ1-5	CASWDRGLTQPQHF
TRBV11-1	TRBJ2-5	CASSSGETQYF
TRBV2	TRBJ1-2	CASKAQATYGYTF
TRBV5-6	TRBJ2-7	CASSLTGPGEQYF
TRBV4-1	TRBJ1-4	CASSQPLRGNEKLFF
TRBV4-1	TRBJ2-7	CASSQDDSVDYEQYF
TRBV18	TRBJ2-3	CASSQTSGRTDTQYF
TRBV7-9	TRBJ1-2	CASSLGDGYTF
TRBV18	TRBJ2-7	CASSPVSAVGYEQYF
TRBV27	TRBJ1-5	CASSVTGQGLHQPQHF
TRBV5-1	TRBJ2-1	CASSLGQGINEQFF
TRBV19	TRBJ1-4	CASSILPGHGREKLFF
TRBV19	TRBJ1-1	CASSTTGILDETEAFF
TRBV4-2	TRBJ1-2	CASSHPGQGARGYTF
TRBV28	TRBJ1-1	CASSPLANTEAFF
TRBV4-3	TRBJ1-5	CASSQDTTGQPQHF
TRBV7-2	TRBJ1-1	CASRLGQGGNTEAFF
TRBV4-1	TRBJ2-7	CASSQDSVNRGTYEQYF
TRBV27	TRBJ2-3	CASSHNTDTQYF
TRBV7-9	TRBJ2-1	CASSGTDWVQFF
TRBV27	TRBJ1-1	CASSLTRGGTEAFF
TRBV19	TRBJ1-1	CASMQGWMNTEAFF
TRBV6-6	TRBJ2-7	CASLGIPLFYEQYF
TRBV18	TRBJ1-3	CASSPPFRLPSGNTIYF